The 8 T cell receptor beta chains listed next were all sequenced from one sample in a study of beta chain features in type 1 diabetes. Study-level points and caveats: Shorter TCRB CDR3s, moderately but significantly so, marked every one of the four CD4+ subsets in Type 1 diabetes patients.

No antigen is known for these receptors. The authors reverse transcribed all of the isolated RNA, so sequencing captured expressed TCRB transcripts. Libraries were prepared by immunoSEQ multiplex PCR; TCRdb keeps only in-frame clonotypes and omits some of them. The table has approximately 730,000 clones, around 15% seen once; the top ten hold roughly 0.022%. Sequenced input: naive CD4+ T cells from blood. The receptors stem from a man between 18 and 35 years old with type 1 diabetes.

This clone has a handful of counts. The genes are TRBV4-2 and TRBJ2-5; 13 positions agree with TRBD2. The CDR3 contains 18 residues. Germline CDR1 LGHNA, CDR2 YNFKEQ. Trimming removed 2 bases from V and 5 bases from J; junction bases left unmatched: 11. The CDR3 sequence is CASSQQTSGGASVETQYF. The CDR3 DNA reads as TGTGCCAGCAGCCAACAAACTAGCGGGGGGGCTTCTGTGGAGACCCAGTACTTC.

The V call is TRBV28, the J call TRBJ2-3, with a possible D match to TRBD2 (7 bases). Trimming removed 2 bases from V and 2 bases from J, with 11 bases in between. Germline-derived CDR1 and CDR2 are MDHEN and SYDVKM. This CDR3 has 15 amino acids. CDR3 sequence reads: CASSLGGADTDTQYF. CDR3 in DNA: TGTGCCAGCAGTTTAGGGGGGGCAGACACAGATACGCAGTATTTT.

The V and J genes are TRBV9 and TRBJ2-4; D might be TRBD2 (6 bases). V dropped 3 bases and J dropped 8 bases, with 12 bases sitting between them. Germline CDR1 reads SGDLS; CDR2 reads YYNGEE. This CDR3 has 13 residues. CDR3 in DNA: TGTGCCAGCAGCGCCGGGTGGAGGGACATTCAGTACTTC. This translates into CASSAGWRDIQYF.

In this sample, this clone turned up a few times. The chain has TRBV7-9 and TRBJ1-1, with 11 bases aligning to TRBD1. The CDR3 has 14 amino acids. Losses at the gene ends were 5 bases for V and 5 bases for J; bases not matched to a gene: 4. CDR1 is SEHNR and CDR2 is FQNEAQ in the germline V gene (reference sequence). The CDR3 DNA reads as TGTGCCAGCAGCCGGGACAGGGGGTGGACTGAAGCTTTCTTT. Translation gives CASSRDRGWTEAFF.

This clone showed up just a few times. The chain recombines TRBV19 with TRBJ1-1, with 8 bases identical to TRBD1. The CDR3 covers 16 residues. Per the germline V gene, CDR1 is LNHDA and CDR2 is SQIVND (reference sequence). Losses at the gene ends were 4 bases for V and 0 bases for J; bases not matched to a gene: 7. The CDR3 here is CASSTGQGVMNTEAFF. The DNA for the CDR3 is TGTGCCAGTAGTACTGGACAGGGAGTTATGAACACTGAAGCTTTCTTT.

This clone was found a few times. The gene calls are TRBV30 and TRBJ2-5; TRBD2 matches at 8 bases. The CDR3 extends over 14 amino acids. The trim removed 5 bases at V and 1 base at J, leaving 6 bases unmatched. CDR1 is GTSNPN and CDR2 is SVGIG in the germline V gene (reference sequence). Here the CDR3 reads CAWAPGLAQETQYF. The CDR3 nucleotides read TGTGCCTGGGCCCCCGGACTAGCCCAAGAGACCCAGTACTTC. Full variable domain (remainder filled in from reference TRBV30 and TRBJ2-5): SQTIHQWPATLVQPVGSPLSLECTVEGTSNPNLYWYRQAAGRGLQLLFYSVGIGQISSEVPQNLSASRPQDRQFILSSKKLLLSDSGFYLCAWAPGLAQETQYFGPGTRLLVL.

This rearrangement joins TRBV4-1 to TRBJ1-2; 8 nucleotides line up with TRBD1. Germline V gene lookup returns CDR1 MGHRA and CDR2 YSYEKL. V gave up 2 bases and J gave up 3 bases; unmatched junction bases: 5. The CDR3 is made up of 15 amino acids. The CDR3, as DNA: TGCGCCAGCAGCCAACCAATGGACAGGGACTATGGCTACACCTTC. Translation: CASSQPMDRDYGYTF.

This clone was seen only a few times. The chain uses TRBV6-5 and TRBJ2-3, with TRBD1 identical over 11 bases. The CDR3 consists of 15 residues. The V gene end was trimmed by 6 bases and the J gene end by 6 bases; junction bases not matched to a gene: 8. CDR1 is MNHEY, CDR2 SVGAGI, per germline. The CDR3 coding sequence is TGTGCCAGCAGCTCCGGGACAGGGGGATCCGATACGCAGTATTTT. This codes for CASSSGTGGSDTQYF.